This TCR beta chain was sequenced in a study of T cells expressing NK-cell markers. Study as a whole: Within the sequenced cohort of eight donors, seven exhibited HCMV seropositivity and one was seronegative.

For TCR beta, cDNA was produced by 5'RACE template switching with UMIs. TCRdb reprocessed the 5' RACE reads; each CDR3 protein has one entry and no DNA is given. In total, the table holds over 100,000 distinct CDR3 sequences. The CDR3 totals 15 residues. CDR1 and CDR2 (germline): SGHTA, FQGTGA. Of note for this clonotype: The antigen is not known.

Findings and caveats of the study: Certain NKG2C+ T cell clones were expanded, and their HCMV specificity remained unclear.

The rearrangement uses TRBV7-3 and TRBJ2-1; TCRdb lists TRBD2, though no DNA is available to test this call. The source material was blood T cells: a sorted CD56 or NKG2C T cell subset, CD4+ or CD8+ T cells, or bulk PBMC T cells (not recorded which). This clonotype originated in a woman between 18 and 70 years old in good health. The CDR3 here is CASSLGTTLTNEQFF.